The 25 T cell receptor beta chains in this list originate from one sample, sequenced in a study of shared clonotypes between healthy human individuals. The table came from immunoSEQ multiplex PCR; TCRdb's copy has only in-frame clones and leaves some out. The sample lists about 600,000 clones; almost 97% were seen once. The specimen was naive CD4+ T cells sorted from blood. Subset meaning: CD45RA+ positively selected. Receptors were obtained from a woman in her 30s in good health.

The chain combines TRBV2 with TRBJ2-1; 8 bases fit TRBD1. The CDR3 totals 13 residues. V was clipped by 8 bases and J by 9 bases; unmatched bases: 9. The germline V gene has CDR1 SNHLY and CDR2 FYNNEI. CDR3: CASGFQGASEQFF. Written as DNA, the CDR3 is TGTGCCAGCGGTTTTCAGGGGGCGAGTGAGCAGTTCTTC.

J is TRBJ1-4 and V is TRBV7-9, with a tentative D call TRBD1 (5 bases). The CDR3 spans 13 residues. The germline gives CDR1 SEHNR, CDR2 FQNEAQ (reference sequence). With 5 bases removed from V and 8 bases from J, the gap between germline ends came to 12 bases. The DNA of the CDR3 is TGTGCCAGCAGCGAGGGGACTTTCGAAAAACTGTTTTTT. Its protein product is CASSEGTFEKLFF.

V and J are TRBV10-1 and TRBJ2-1, with D perhaps TRBD1 (5 bases). The CDR3 runs 15 residues. The ends were cut back, 5 bases at V and 5 bases at J, with 16 bases in the middle. The V gene's germline CDR1 is WNHNN and CDR2 SYGVQD (reference sequence). The CDR3 region is CASSPQGLKDNEQFF. In DNA, the CDR3 is TGCGCCAGCAGTCCCCAGGGATTGAAGGACAATGAGCAGTTCTTC.

CDR3 bases: TGTGCCAGCAGGCTGGGGGGACTGTCTTACGAGCAGTACTTC. This gives the protein CASRLGGLSYEQYF. The rearrangement joins TRBV25-1 to TRBJ2-7, with D maybe TRBD2 (6 bases). The CDR3 sequence is 14 residues long. Germline V gene lookup returns CDR1 MGHDK and CDR2 SYGVNS. Trimming pared 6 bases from V and 4 bases from J, leaving 16 bases between.

The CDR3: CASNRGISNQPQHF. CDR3 nucleotides: TGTGCCAGTAACAGGGGAATAAGCAATCAGCCCCAGCATTTT. The chain couples TRBV28 to TRBJ1-5, with TRBD1 identical over 7 bases. This CDR3 region has 14 residues. V lost 9 bases to trimming and J lost 1 base; unmatched junction nucleotides: 6. The germline CDR1 and CDR2 sequences are MDHEN and SYDVKM.

This clone was observed a single time. The chain has TRBV7-2 and TRBJ2-3; D may be TRBD1 (5 bases). The CDR3 length is 13 residues. CDR1 is SGHTA and CDR2 is FQGNSA in the germline V gene. Trimming stripped 1 base from V and 4 bases from J, with 6 bases between. As DNA, the CDR3 is TGTGCCAGCAGCTTAGTGGGGCCAGATACGCAGTATTTT. Translated: CASSLVGPDTQYF. Full variable domain (outside the CDR3, taken from reference TRBV7-2 and TRBJ2-3): GAGVSQSPSNKVTEKGKDVELRCDPISGHTALYWYRQSLGQGLEFLIYFQGNSAPDKSGLPSDRFSAERTGGSVSTLTIQRTQQEDSAVYLCASSLVGPDTQYFGPGTRLTVL.

The chain links TRBV7-9 to TRBJ2-1, with TRBD2 identical over 7 bases. The CDR3 extends over 13 amino acids. Per germline, CDR1 SEHNR and CDR2 FQNEAQ (reference sequence). The V segment lost 5 bases and the J segment 4 bases; nucleotides outside the gene matches: 2. The CDR3, as DNA: TGTGCCAGCAGCCTGGGACTATACAATGAGCAGTTCTTC. Protein product: CASSLGLYNEQFF.

This chain uses TRBV6-4 with TRBJ2-5; maybe TRBD2 (5 bases). The CDR3 spans 12 residues. Germline values: CDR1 MRHNA, CDR2 SNTAGT. Trimming cost V 4 bases and J 5 bases, with 8 bases left between them. CDR3 bases: TGTGCCAGCAGTGTAAGCGGCGAGACCCAGTACTTC. Protein product: CASSVSGETQYF.

The chain uses TRBV2 and TRBJ2-1, with D perhaps given as TRBD1 or TRBD2 (5 bases each). CDR3 length equals 16 residues. V dropped 7 bases and J dropped 0 bases, with 16 bases sitting between them. Germline assignment: CDR1 SNHLY and CDR2 FYNNEI. The CDR3 protein is CASTQGAIISYNEQFF. In DNA, the CDR3 is TGTGCCAGCACCCAGGGAGCTATCATCTCCTACAATGAGCAGTTCTTC. Using reference TRBV2 and TRBJ2-1 for the parts outside the CDR3, the full variable domain is EPEVTQTPSHQVTQMGQEVILRCVPISNHLYFYWYRQILGQKVEFLVSFYNNEISEKSEIFDDQFSVERPDGSNFTLKIRSTKLEDSAMYFCASTQGAIISYNEQFFGPGTRLTVL.

The V gene is TRBV28, the J gene TRBJ1-1; 10 positions match TRBD1. Germline lookup yields CDR1 MDHEN and CDR2 SYDVKM. With 3 bases clipped from V and 0 bases from J, the junction kept 10 bases outside the gene matches. CDR3 length equals 18 residues. The CDR3, as DNA: TGTGCCAGCAGTTTGACCCTTCGGGACAGGGGCTTGAACACTGAAGCTTTCTTT. Its translation: CASSLTLRDRGLNTEAFF.

The chain carries TRBV5-1 and TRBJ1-3; 8 nucleotides align to TRBD1. The length of the CDR3 is 17 residues. The trim removed 2 bases at V and 2 bases at J, leaving 9 bases unmatched. Looked up from germline, CDR1 is SGHRS and CDR2 is YFSETQ. CDR3 loop: CASSFKQGVFAGNTIYF. The CDR3 region has the DNA TGCGCCAGCAGCTTTAAACAGGGGGTCTTTGCTGGAAACACCATATATTTT.

The chain has TRBV28 and TRBJ1-3, with 7 bases lining up with TRBD1. Germline CDR1 MDHEN, CDR2 SYDVKM. There are 16 residues in the CDR3. V was clipped by 3 bases and J by 2 bases; unmatched bases: 7. In DNA, the CDR3 is TGTGCCAGCAGTTTTAAAGTTAGGGGGCCTGGAAACACCATATATTTT. Translated: CASSFKVRGPGNTIYF.

The rearrangement joins TRBV11-2 to TRBJ2-1, with TRBD1 matching over 9 bases. The V and J ends lost 7 bases and 5 bases, in that order; junction bases with no gene match: 15. Germline CDR1 SGHAT, CDR2 FQNNGV. CDR3 length equals 17 residues. The CDR3: CASTLGTGTGFDNEQFF. CDR3 in DNA: TGTGCCAGCACCCTGGGGACCGGGACAGGGTTCGACAATGAGCAGTTCTTC. The full variable domain, completed using reference TRBV11-2 and TRBJ2-1, is EAGVAQSPRYKIIEKRQSVAFWCNPISGHATLYWYQQILGQGPKLLIQFQNNGVVDDSQLPKDRFSAERLKGVDSTLKIQPAKLEDSAVYLCASTLGTGTGFDNEQFFGPGTRLTVL.

V usage is TRBV28 and J usage is TRBJ2-2, with 11 bases identical to TRBD2. V lost 3 bases to trimming and J lost 4 bases; unmatched junction nucleotides: 1. Per the germline V gene, CDR1 is MDHEN and CDR2 is SYDVKM. There are 15 residues in the CDR3. The CDR3 DNA reads as TGTGCCAGCAGTTTCGGACTAGCGGGCACCGGGGAGCTGTTTTTT. Translated: CASSFGLAGTGELFF.

This chain uses TRBV19 with TRBJ1-1, with 8 bases that match TRBD1. Germline assignment: CDR1 LNHDA and CDR2 SQIVND (reference sequence). The CDR3 is made up of 14 amino acids. V shed 5 bases and J 1 base; nucleotides not matched to a gene: 3. CDR3: CASSVGQGNTEAFF. The CDR3 DNA follows: TGTGCCAGTAGTGTAGGACAGGGGAACACTGAAGCTTTCTTT.

The chain joins TRBV19 to TRBJ2-7, with a tentative D call TRBD2 (5 bases). Germline V lookup: CDR1 LNHDA, CDR2 SQIVND (reference sequence). Deletions cut 5 bases from V and 4 bases from J, with 9 bases between. CDR3 length: 12 residues. DNA for the CDR3: TGTGCCAGTAGTGCGGGCTCGTACGAGCAGTACTTC. Residues: CASSAGSYEQYF. The variable domain in full, completed from reference TRBV19 and TRBJ2-7, reads DGGITQSPKYLFRKEGQNVTLSCEQNLNHDAMYWYRQDPGQGLRLIYYSQIVNDFQKGDIAEGYSVSREKKESFPLTVTSAQKNPTAFYLCASSAGSYEQYFGPGTRLTVT.

As regards this clone: The identical CDR3 is also encoded by other nucleotide sequences in the sample. V usage is TRBV5-1 and J usage is TRBJ1-6; no clear D. CDR1 and CDR2 (germline): SGHRS, YFSETQ. Trimming took 0 bases from V and 4 from J, leaving 11 bases between them. This CDR3 spans 16 amino acids. This chain's CDR3 is CASSLAGSSYNSPLHF. The DNA of the CDR3 is TGCGCCAGCAGCTTGGCCGGTTCATCTTATAATTCACCCCTCCACTTT.

This clone was seen a single time. V is TRBV6-1 and J is TRBJ2-1; unclear D gene. The CDR3 is 12 amino acids. Between the trimmed V and J ends, which lost 2 bases and 7 bases, there was a span of 6 bases. The germline V gene encodes CDR1 MNHNS and CDR2 SASEGT. This CDR3 reads CASSESGNEQFF. Written as DNA, the CDR3 is TGTGCCAGCAGTGAATCTGGGAATGAGCAGTTCTTC.

V gene TRBV14 combines with J gene TRBJ2-5; no firm D call. Germline V gene data show CDR1 as SGHDN and CDR2 as FVKESK. CDR3 length: 12 amino acids. Trimming cost V 0 bases and J 4 bases, with 3 bases left between them. The CDR3 sequence is CASSQDSETQYF. CDR3 nucleotides: TGTGCCAGCAGCCAAGATTCAGAGACCCAGTACTTC.

This clone was picked up one time. The chain joins TRBV10-3 to TRBJ1-5, with a tentative D call TRBD1 (5 bases). Germline V gene data show CDR1 as ENHRY and CDR2 as SYGVKD. The CDR3 is 14 residues long. V shed 0 bases and J shed 7 bases, with 10 bases lying between them. CDR3: CAISESGGLQPQHF. The CDR3 bases are TGTGCCATCAGTGAGTCCGGGGGTCTGCAGCCCCAGCATTTT.

V usage is TRBV5-1 and J usage is TRBJ2-2; 7 nucleotides align to TRBD2. V dropped 2 bases and J dropped 5; count of bases not matched to a gene: 6. Germline V lookup: CDR1 SGHRS, CDR2 YFSETQ. The CDR3 runs to 15 residues. The CDR3 loop is CASSLLTSVTGELFF. The CDR3 region has the DNA TGCGCCAGCAGCTTACTTACTAGCGTGACCGGGGAGCTGTTTTTT.

A single count supports this clone. This chain connects TRBV7-3 to TRBJ2-6, with 7 bases aligning to TRBD2. The CDR3 is 18 amino acids. V was clipped by 5 bases and J by 0 bases; unmatched bases: 10. Germline V gene lookup returns CDR1 SGHTA and CDR2 FQGTGA. The CDR3 sequence: CASSPRLSGTSGANVLTF. The CDR3 DNA reads as TGTGCCAGCAGCCCGCGACTAAGCGGGACCTCTGGGGCCAACGTCCTGACTTTC.

The chain is built from TRBV9 and TRBJ2-2; 7 positions agree with TRBD2. J was trimmed by 5 bases and V by 0 bases; bases with no gene match: 1. CDR3 size: 14 residues. Germline CDR1 and CDR2: SGDLS and YYNGEE. In DNA form, the CDR3 reads TGTGCCAGCAGCGTAGCGGGAGGTACCGGGGAGCTGTTTTTT. Protein: CASSVAGGTGELFF.

The V gene is TRBV21-1, the J gene TRBJ1-1. TRBV21-1 is a pseudogene segment. There are 14 residues in the CDR3. The chain's CDR3 is CASSKRPENTEAFF. CDR3 coding DNA: TGTGCCAGCAGCAAACGGCCAGAGAACACTGAAGCTTTCTTT.

The rearrangement joins TRBV5-8 to TRBJ1-3; D ambiguous. Deletions cut 4 bases from V and 2 bases from J, with 10 bases between. This CDR3 spans 14 amino acids. Germline loops: CDR1 SGHTS, CDR2 YDEGEE. CDR3 loop: CASSPKNPGNTIYF. The CDR3 nucleotides are TGTGCCAGCAGCCCGAAGAACCCTGGAAACACCATATATTTT.